The following is a T cell receptor beta chain sequence with its context. Its antigen is not yet known. No base-level quality is on record; no much larger clone is a single base apart. This sample is part of a study of OX40 agonist ivuxolimab in advanced cancers. Regarding the complete study: The costimulatory receptor OX40 (CD134) was targeted by ivuxolimab, a fully human IgG2 agonistic monoclonal antibody. Intravenous ivuxolimab was administered to patients every 2 weeks at six dose levels: 0.01, 0.1, 0.3, 1.5, 3 and 10 mg/kg. Of the 50 to 55 dose-escalation patients, hepatocellular carcinoma was present in around 20, melanoma in approximately 15, renal cell carcinoma in 9 and head and neck cancer in 9. In the dose-escalation cohort, 70% to 85% of patients were male, and the mean age was 60 years with a range of 23 to 79. Partial responses occurred in three dose-escalation patients, of whom one had hepatocellular carcinoma and two had cutaneous melanoma. The paper covers the monotherapy dose-escalation part of the phase I ivuxolimab trial, which included N ≈ 52 patients. Patients were allowed to have had prior anti-PD-1, anti-PD-L1 or anti-CTLA-4 therapy, and approximately 37% of the dose-escalation patients had been treated with checkpoint inhibitors. The purpose of peripheral TCRbeta sequencing was to test whether ivuxolimab changed TCR sequence diversity and led to clonal T-cell expansion.

Broad study findings and their caveats: The antigen specificity of the peripheral T cells that underwent clonal expansion was not determined. On average, CD8+ T cells showed more expanded clones than CD4+ T cells after ivuxolimab. Low levels of normalized T-cell clonal expansion were also seen in some nonresponding patients. In the 0.1-3.0 mg/kg groups, partial responders were among the patients with the lowest normalized peripheral clonal expansion, particularly in CD8+ T cells. At doses from 0.1 to 3.0 mg/kg, clonal expansion was seen in both CD4+ and CD8+ blood T cells between baseline and week 6.

CDR1 and CDR2 are read off the germline V gene as SGHDN and FVKESK. The CDR3 numbers 16 residues from cysteine through phenylalanine. Of the read, only the CDR3 DNA is kept; its 48 bases are in frame from base 1. Relative to germline, V is missing 4 bases and J is missing 1 base, with 6 bases of the junction outside any gene match. Genomic DNA was extracted from sorted cells for sequencing of the TCRbeta CDR3 region. The immunoSEQ Assay was used for sequencing of TCRbeta CDR3 regions. TCRdb stores this immuneACCESS table with in-frame sequences only. Part of the clones is absent; in the studies checked, under half of the shortfall reflects unresolved V genes, and no reason is known for the rest. The sample includes more than 50,000 clones, with over 70% observed a single time. The ten top clones hold around 1.7% of the sample. The trial excluded patients who had a history of autoimmune disease or were on systemic immunosuppression. Peripheral blood for TCR sequencing was collected from all dose cohorts at baseline, on cycle 4 day 1, and on cycle 7 day 1. The samples were taken from a phase I, first-in-human, multicenter, open-label dose-escalation trial of ivuxolimab. Adults with locally advanced or metastatic head and neck squamous cell, hepatocellular, melanoma or renal cell carcinoma were enrolled in the trial. Before TCR sequencing, CD4+ and CD8+ T cells were separately sorted from peripheral blood.

Sequences were derived from CD4+ or CD8+ T cells sorted from blood, sampled in a trial of the OX40 agonist ivuxolimab. This sequence was found in an adult with an advanced solid tumor such as melanoma, head and neck, liver or kidney cancer. The rearrangement joined TRBV14 to TRBJ2-3, with TRBD2 matching 9 junction bases. This receptor carries the CDR3 CASSLAGLAGTDTQYF. The bases are TGTGCCAGCAGCCTGGCGGGACTAGCCGGCACAGATACGCAGTATTTT.